Listed below are T cell receptor beta chains from one sample, sequenced in a study of identifying expanded T cells in peripheral blood. Produced via immunoSEQ multiplex PCR; TCRdb's table is partial and in-frame only. The sample includes about 78,000 clones, 88% of them seen just once. Sequenced material: blood. Receptor source: a person between 18 and 69 years old in good health. Each CDR3 is given with its conserved first and last residue. D genes are given only for firm matches. Rows may omit the clone size; those that give it use once, few, many or a size class.

once TRBJ1-2 TRBV2 NA CASMGISGYTF TGTGCCAGCATGGGGATTTCGGGCTACACCTTC
once TRBJ1-4 TRBV7-9 NA CATQGGNEKLFF TGTGCCACCCAGGGAGGGAATGAAAAACTGTTTTTT
NA TRBJ2-3 TRBV10-1 TRBD2 CASGSGGADTQYF TGCGCCAGCGGTAGCGGGGGCGCAGATACGCAGTATTTT
few TRBJ1-6 TRBV2 NA CASIGPGGTHSPLHF TGTGCCAGCATAGGGCCAGGAGGGACCCATTCACCCCTCCACTTT
NA TRBJ2-5 TRBV5-1 NA CASSSDWGETQYF TGCGCCAGCAGCTCTGACTGGGGGGAGACCCAGTACTTC
NA TRBJ2-3 TRBV29-1 TRBD1 CSALLSHRGLSTDTQYF TGCAGCGCACTTCTCTCCCACAGGGGCCTTAGCACAGATACGCAGTATTTT
NA TRBJ1-1 TRBV4-1 TRBD1 CASSQDPEGANGNTEAFF TGCGCCAGCAGCCAAGATCCGGAGGGGGCGAATGGGAACACTGAAGCTTTCTTT
NA TRBJ1-3 TRBV28 NA CASSLVGEAIYF TGTGCCAGCAGTTTAGTGGGGGAGGCCATATATTTT
NA TRBJ2-7 TRBV6-1 NA CVSSGDRYEQYF TGTGTCAGCAGTGGTGATAGATACGAGCAGTACTTC
NA TRBJ1-2 TRBV27 TRBD1 CASSADLQGARGYGYTF TGTGCCAGCAGTGCAGATCTACAGGGGGCGAGGGGCTATGGCTACACCTTC
NA TRBJ1-5 TRBV7-8 NA CASSSLQGDPFQPQHF TGTGCCAGCAGCTCCTTACAGGGAGACCCTTTTCAGCCCCAGCATTTT
NA TRBJ2-1 TRBV23-1 NA CALRGYNEQFF TGCGCCCTCCGGGGGTACAATGAGCAGTTCTTC
NA TRBJ2-1 TRBV19 NA CASSMVSDEQFF TGTGCCAGTAGTATGGTGTCCGATGAGCAGTTCTTC
NA TRBJ2-3 TRBV5-6 NA CASSSGPTSGDTQYF TGTGCCAGCAGCTCGGGACCTACGTCAGGGGATACGCAGTATTTT
once TRBJ1-4 TRBV29-1 NA CSVGVTTNEKLFF TGCAGCGTTGGGGTGACAACTAATGAAAAACTGTTTTTT
NA TRBJ2-1 TRBV4-3 NA CASSQDVGGPYNEQFF TGCGCCAGCAGCCAAGACGTGGGGGGCCCTTACAATGAGCAGTTCTTC
once TRBJ1-2 TRBV29-1 NA CSVEDPLAGKGYGYTF TGCAGCGTTGAAGATCCCCTAGCAGGGAAAGGGTATGGCTACACCTTC
NA TRBJ2-7 TRBV11-2 NA CASSFGPSPWYEQYF TGTGCCAGCAGCTTCGGACCCTCCCCCTGGTACGAGCAGTACTTC
NA TRBJ2-7 TRBV7-2 TRBD1 CASSSRTGGEYEQYF TGTGCCAGCAGCTCCCGGACAGGGGGTGAATACGAGCAGTACTTC
NA TRBJ2-1 TRBV6-6 NA CASSGGLPQFF TGTGCCAGCAGTGGGGGACTTCCCCAGTTCTTC
once TRBJ1-1 TRBV11-3 NA CASSFNRVTEAFF TGTGCCAGCAGCTTTAACAGGGTAACTGAAGCTTTCTTT
NA TRBJ1-4 TRBV4-3 NA CASSQDAAPANEKLFF TGCGCCAGCAGCCAAGATGCGGCACCGGCTAATGAAAAACTGTTTTTT
NA TRBJ2-7 TRBV5-4 NA CASSLGPSQAPEQYF TGTGCCAGCAGCTTGGGACCAAGTCAGGCCCCCGAGCAGTACTTC
NA TRBJ2-1 TRBV5-1 TRBD2 CASSFSMTGGGYNEQFF TGCGCCAGCAGCTTTTCGATGACCGGCGGGGGCTACAATGAGCAGTTCTTC
NA TRBJ1-5 TRBV7-4 NA CASSSRRPAPQHF TGTGCCAGCAGCTCCCGCCGACCCGCGCCCCAGCATTTT
NA TRBJ2-2 TRBV6-1 TRBD1 CASSLQGSGAGELFF TGTGCCAGCAGTCTACAGGGGAGTGGGGCCGGGGAGCTGTTTTTT
NA TRBJ2-5 TRBV4-2 NA CASSQEGHQETQYF TGTGCCAGCAGCCAAGAGGGGCACCAAGAGACCCAGTACTTC
NA TRBJ1-3 TRBV30 NA CAWSPSWGNTIYF TGTGCCTGGAGTCCCAGCTGGGGAAACACCATATATTTT
many TRBJ1-2 TRBV5-4 NA CASRFWGTHYGYTF TGTGCCAGCAGGTTTTGGGGGACCCACTATGGCTACACCTTC
NA TRBJ2-1 TRBV7-2 TRBD2 CASSRLAGDNEQFF TGTGCCAGCAGTCGACTAGCGGGGGACAATGAGCAGTTCTTC